This T cell receptor beta chain was profiled in a study of identical twins. Study-level results: Models underestimated out-of-frame TCR alpha sharing in monozygotic twins.

The V gene lost 5 bases and the J gene lost 7 bases, with 18 bases spanning the gap. CDR3 length: 14 residues. One entry per CDR3 protein results from TCRdb running MiXCR on the 5' RACE reads. The sample has around 570,000 distinct CDR3 sequences, approximately 9.6% seen once; the top ten hold under 3%. Concerning this clonotype itself: The antigen is unknown.

Another study also made use of these data, one on yellow fever vaccine responses in identical twins.

Sequenced input: PBMCs. This chain joins TRBV12-3 or TRBV12-4 and TRBJ2-7, with D perhaps matching TRBD2 (6 bases). This receptor was identified in a woman younger than 30 in good health. The CDR3 sequence is CASSPRTNGVEQYF. CDR3 nucleotide sequence: TGTGCCAGCAGTCCCCGGACTAATGGGGTGGAGCAGTACTTC.